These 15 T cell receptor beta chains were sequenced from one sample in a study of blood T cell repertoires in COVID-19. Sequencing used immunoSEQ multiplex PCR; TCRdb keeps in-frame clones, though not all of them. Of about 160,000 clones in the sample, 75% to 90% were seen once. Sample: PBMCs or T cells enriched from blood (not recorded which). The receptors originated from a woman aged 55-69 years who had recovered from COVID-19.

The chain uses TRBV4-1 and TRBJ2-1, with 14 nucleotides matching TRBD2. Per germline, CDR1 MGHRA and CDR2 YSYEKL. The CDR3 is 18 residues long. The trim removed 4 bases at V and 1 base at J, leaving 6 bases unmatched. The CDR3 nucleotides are TGCGCCAGCAGCCTGGGGACTAGCGGGGGATTTTCCTACAATGAGCAGTTCTTC. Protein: CASSLGTSGGFSYNEQFF.

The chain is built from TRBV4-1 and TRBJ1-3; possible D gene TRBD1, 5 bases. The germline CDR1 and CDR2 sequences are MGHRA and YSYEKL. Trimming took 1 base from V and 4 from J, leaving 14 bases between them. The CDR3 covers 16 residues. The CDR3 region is CASSQATPGVGNTIYF. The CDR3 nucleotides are TGCGCCAGCAGCCAAGCCACCCCGGGGGTGGGAAACACCATATATTTT.

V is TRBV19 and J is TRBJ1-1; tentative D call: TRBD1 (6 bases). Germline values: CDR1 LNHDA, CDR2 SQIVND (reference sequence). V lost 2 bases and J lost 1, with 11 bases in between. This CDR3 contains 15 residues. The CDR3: CASSITGTQNTEAFF. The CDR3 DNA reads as TGTGCCAGTAGTATAACCGGGACACAGAACACTGAAGCTTTCTTT.

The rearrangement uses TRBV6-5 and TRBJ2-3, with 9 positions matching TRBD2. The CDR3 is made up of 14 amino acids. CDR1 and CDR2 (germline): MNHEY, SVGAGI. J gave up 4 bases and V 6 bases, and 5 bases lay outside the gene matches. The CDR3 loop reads CASSQSGGPDTQYF. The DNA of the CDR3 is TGTGCCAGCAGCCAAAGCGGGGGGCCAGATACGCAGTATTTT.

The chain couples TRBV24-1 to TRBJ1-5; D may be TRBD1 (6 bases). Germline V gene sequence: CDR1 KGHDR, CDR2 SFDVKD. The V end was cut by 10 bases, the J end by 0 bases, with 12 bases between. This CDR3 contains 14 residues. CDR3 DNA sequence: TGTGCCACAGCGACAGGTTATAGCAATCAGCCCCAGCATTTT. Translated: CATATGYSNQPQHF.

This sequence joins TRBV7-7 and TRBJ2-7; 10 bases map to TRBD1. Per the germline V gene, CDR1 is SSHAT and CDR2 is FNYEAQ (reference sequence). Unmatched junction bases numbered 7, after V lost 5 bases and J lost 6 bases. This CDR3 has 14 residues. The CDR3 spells CASSPDRGVGEQYF. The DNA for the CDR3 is TGTGCCAGCAGCCCGGACAGGGGGGTGGGCGAGCAGTACTTC.

CDR3 coding DNA: TGTGCCAGCAGCTTAGGCCTTACGGTTCGAGCTTTCTTT. Its translation: CASSLGLTVRAFF. The chain combines TRBV13 with TRBJ1-1; D ambiguous. V lost 0 bases, J lost 10 bases, and 12 bases lay in between. Germline lookup yields CDR1 PRHDT and CDR2 FYEKMQ (reference sequence). The CDR3 sequence is 13 residues long.

CDR3 in DNA: TGTGCCAGCAGCTTAGGACCCCAGCGCGGGGAGCAGTTCTTC. This gives the protein CASSLGPQRGEQFF. The rearrangement joins TRBV7-8 to TRBJ2-1; D is perhaps TRBD2 (5 bases). This CDR3 contains 14 residues. V lost 1 base and J 10 bases, leaving 14 bases between the germline ends. The germline gives CDR1 SGHVS, CDR2 FQNEAQ.

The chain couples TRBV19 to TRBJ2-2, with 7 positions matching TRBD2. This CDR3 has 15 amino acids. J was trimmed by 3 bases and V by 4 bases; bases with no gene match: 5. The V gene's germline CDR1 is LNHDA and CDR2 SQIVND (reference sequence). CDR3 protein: CASSTGGKDTGELFF. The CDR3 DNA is TGTGCCAGTAGTACGGGAGGAAAGGACACCGGGGAGCTGTTTTTT.

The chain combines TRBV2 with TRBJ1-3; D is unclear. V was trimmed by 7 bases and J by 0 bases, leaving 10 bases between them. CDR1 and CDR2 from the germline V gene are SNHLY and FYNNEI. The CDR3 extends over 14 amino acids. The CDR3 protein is CASKRELSGNTIYF. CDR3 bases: TGTGCCAGCAAAAGGGAGCTCTCTGGAAACACCATATATTTT.

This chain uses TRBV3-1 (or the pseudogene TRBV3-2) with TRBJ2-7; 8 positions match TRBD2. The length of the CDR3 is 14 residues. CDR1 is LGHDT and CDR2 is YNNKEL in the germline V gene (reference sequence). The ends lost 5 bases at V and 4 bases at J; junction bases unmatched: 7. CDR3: CASSYRGGQYEQYF. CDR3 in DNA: TGTGCCAGCAGCTACCGGGGGGGCCAGTACGAGCAGTACTTC.

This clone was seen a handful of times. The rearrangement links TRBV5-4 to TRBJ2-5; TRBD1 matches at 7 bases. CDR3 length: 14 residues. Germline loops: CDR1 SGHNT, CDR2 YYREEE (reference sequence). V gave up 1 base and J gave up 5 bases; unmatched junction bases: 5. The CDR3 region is CASSLRAGGETQYF. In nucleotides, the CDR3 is TGTGCCAGCAGCTTGAGGGCAGGGGGTGAGACCCAGTACTTC.

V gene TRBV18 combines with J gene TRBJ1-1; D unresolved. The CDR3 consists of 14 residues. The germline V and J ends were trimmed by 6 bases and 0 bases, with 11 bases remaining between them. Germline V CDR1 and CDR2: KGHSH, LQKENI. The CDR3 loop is CASSPVDMNTEAFF. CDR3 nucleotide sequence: TGTGCCAGCTCCCCCGTAGATATGAACACTGAAGCTTTCTTT.

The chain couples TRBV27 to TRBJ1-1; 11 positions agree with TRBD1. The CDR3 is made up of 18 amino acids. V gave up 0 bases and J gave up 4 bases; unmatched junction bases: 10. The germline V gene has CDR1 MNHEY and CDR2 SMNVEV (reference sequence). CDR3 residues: CASSLSGQGATRGTEAFF. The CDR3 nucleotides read TGTGCCAGCAGTTTATCCGGACAGGGGGCGACGAGGGGCACTGAAGCTTTCTTT.

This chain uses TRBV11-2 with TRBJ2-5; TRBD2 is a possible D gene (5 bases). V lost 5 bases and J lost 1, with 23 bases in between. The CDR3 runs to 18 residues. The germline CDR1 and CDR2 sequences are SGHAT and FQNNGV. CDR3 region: CASSGTRGTSVGQETQYF. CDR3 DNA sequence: TGTGCCAGCAGCGGTACCCGGGGTACTAGTGTGGGCCAAGAGACCCAGTACTTC.